This TCR beta chain was obtained from a study of identical twins. Study-level findings and limits: Fewer insertions were carried by abundant cord blood beta clonotypes, but none was seen in memory repertoires. Out-of-frame TCR alpha sharing in monozygotic twins exceeded recombination model predictions.

As to this clonotype: Antigen specificity is unknown. The germline gene is not matched at one end of the junction; a read error may be the cause.

All of the donors were Caucasians in good health. cDNA molecules carried unique molecular identifiers, and template switching added a universal primer site. One entry per CDR3 protein results from TCRdb running MiXCR on the 5' RACE reads. The table records around 100,000 distinct CDR3 sequences, 5.9% of them present only once. The sequence came from a woman in her forties or fifties in good health. Sequencing was performed on memory T cells sorted from blood.

CDR3 loop: CASTVDSYNELFF. In nucleotides, the CDR3 is TGTGCCAGCACAGTGGATTCCTACAATGAGCTGTTCTTC. This rearrangement joins TRBV2 to TRBJ2-1; D unclear. CDR3 length: 13 residues. Germline CDR1 and CDR2: SNHLY and FYNNEI.